Below, 22 T cell receptor beta chains from the same sample are listed, as sequenced in a study of blood T cell repertoires in COVID-19. Libraries were prepared by immunoSEQ multiplex PCR; TCRdb keeps only in-frame clonotypes and omits some of them. The sample yields over 150,000 clones, 65% to 85% seen once. The sample taken for sequencing was PBMCs or T cells enriched from blood (not recorded which). These receptors were taken from a woman between 25 and 40 years old who had recovered from COVID-19.

The CDR3 region is CASVRGYEQYF. The CDR3 bases are TGTGCCAGCGTCAGGGGTTACGAGCAGTACTTC. V is TRBV2 and J is TRBJ2-7; maybe TRBD1 (6 bases). The CDR3 is made up of 11 amino acids. Germline CDR1 reads SNHLY; CDR2 reads FYNNEI. Trimming removed 8 bases at V and 4 bases at J, with 9 bases between.

The J gene is TRBJ2-7, the V gene TRBV3-1 (or the pseudogene TRBV3-2), with D perhaps matching TRBD2 (7 bases). Trimming shortened V by 1 base and J by 4 bases, and 14 bases separated the two germline ends. Germline CDR1 reads LGHDT; CDR2 reads YNNKEL (reference sequence). The length of the CDR3 is 15 residues. Here the CDR3 reads CASSQGGGVGYEQYV. The CDR3 region has the DNA TGTGCCAGCAGCCAAGGAGGGGGGGTCGGATACGAGCAGTACGTC.

CDR3 sequence (DNA): TGTGCCAGCAGGGCGGACTCCTACAATGAGCAGTTCTTC. Amino acid sequence: CASRADSYNEQFF. The rearrangement links TRBV28 to TRBJ2-1, with D hard to call. The CDR3 covers 13 residues. V lost 6 bases and J lost 0, with 6 bases in between. Germline V gene sequence: CDR1 MDHEN, CDR2 SYDVKM.

This clone was recorded once. The genes are TRBV6-5 and TRBJ1-2; possible D gene TRBD1, 5 bases. From germline, CDR1 is MNHEY and CDR2 SVGAGI. This CDR3 contains 12 residues. Trimming removed 6 bases from V and 4 bases from J, with 9 bases in between. The CDR3 loop reads CASRSQGYGYTF. The DNA of the CDR3 is TGTGCCAGCAGATCTCAGGGCTATGGCTACACCTTC.

The chain couples TRBV7-2 to TRBJ2-7; D perhaps matches TRBD2 (7 bases). CDR3 length equals 15 residues. Germline-derived CDR1 and CDR2 are SGHTA and FQGNSA. The CDR3 sequence: CASSPTGGPSHEQYV. The CDR3 region has the DNA TGTGCCAGCAGCCCGACCGGGGGGCCCTCCCACGAGCAGTACGTC.

This clone appeared many times. The V call is TRBV5-1, the J call TRBJ2-1; TRBD2 is a possible D gene (5 bases). The CDR3 extends over 13 amino acids. Germline CDR1 SGHRS, CDR2 YFSETQ. V was shortened by 2 bases and J by 5 bases, with 8 bases between the two germline ends. The CDR3 loop reads CASSFSGNNEQFF. In DNA form, the CDR3 reads TGCGCCAGCAGCTTCTCGGGAAACAATGAGCAGTTCTTC.

This clone was counted a single time. The chain uses TRBV24-1 and TRBJ2-1, with 7 bases lining up with TRBD1. The CDR3 loop spans 19 amino acids. Germline loops: CDR1 KGHDR, CDR2 SFDVKD. The V and J ends lost 0 bases and 0 bases, in that order; junction bases with no gene match: 10. The CDR3 DNA is TGTGCCACCAGTGATTTGCCCGGGACAGCCCCGAGCTCCTACAATGAGCAGTTCTTC. The encoded protein is CATSDLPGTAPSSYNEQFF.

This chain joins TRBV9 and TRBJ2-2, with a tentative D call TRBD2 (6 bases). Between the trimmed V and J ends, which lost 9 bases and 0 bases, there was a span of 9 bases. The V gene's germline CDR1 is SGDLS and CDR2 YYNGEE. The CDR3 is 13 amino acids. The CDR3: CATTSPNTGELFF. In DNA, the CDR3 is TGTGCCACCACTAGCCCGAACACCGGGGAGCTGTTTTTT. Full variable domain (outside the CDR3, taken from reference TRBV9 and TRBJ2-2): DSGVTQTPKHLITATGQRVTLRCSPRSGDLSVYWYQQSLDQGLQFLIQYYNGEERAKGNILERFSAQQFPDLHSELNLSSLELGDSALYFCATTSPNTGELFFGEGSRLTVL.

The rearrangement uses TRBV10-3 and TRBJ2-5; D perhaps matches TRBD2 (6 bases). V dropped 4 bases and J dropped 2 bases, with 29 bases sitting between them. CDR1 is ENHRY, CDR2 SYGVKD, per germline. The CDR3 totals 20 residues. CDR3 DNA sequence: TGTGCCATCAGTGGGAACCCCAAAGGGCGGGGTCTCCACCCTCAAGAGACCCAGTACTTC. The encoded protein is CAISGNPKGRGLHPQETQYF.

The V and J genes are TRBV14 and TRBJ2-7; D is unresolved. V lost 4 bases, J lost 0 bases, and 10 bases lay in between. Germline V gene lookup returns CDR1 SGHDN and CDR2 FVKESK. The CDR3 totals 14 residues. The CDR3 bases are TGTGCCAGCAGCCCCCTTATGAGCTCCTACGAGCAGTACTTC. Its protein product is CASSPLMSSYEQYF.

J is TRBJ2-3 and V is TRBV6-5; the D is unclear. CDR3 length equals 14 residues. CDR1 MNHEY and CDR2 SVGAGI come from the germline V gene. The V gene lost 8 bases and the J gene lost 1 base, with 13 bases spanning the gap. The CDR3 is CASLAIRRTDTQYF. For the CDR3, the DNA is TGTGCCAGCCTGGCCATCCGTCGCACAGATACGCAGTATTTT.

The rearrangement links TRBV6-5 to TRBJ1-6; D is undetermined. The CDR3 extends over 16 amino acids. The germline V gene encodes CDR1 MNHEY and CDR2 SVGAGI. Trimming left V 4 bases short and J 0 bases short, with 10 bases between. The chain's CDR3 is CASSSPPGSYNSPLHF. CDR3 nucleotide sequence: TGTGCCAGCAGTTCTCCACCGGGCTCCTATAATTCACCCCTCCACTTT.

V and J are TRBV5-1 and TRBJ1-5; 9 bases fit TRBD1. This CDR3 region has 14 residues. Unmatched junction bases numbered 5, after V lost 4 bases and J lost 6 bases. The germline V gene has CDR1 SGHRS and CDR2 YFSETQ. Here the CDR3 reads CASSPGTGTQPQHF. In DNA form, the CDR3 reads TGCGCCAGCAGCCCTGGGACAGGGACTCAGCCCCAGCATTTT. Based on the CDR3 plus reference TRBV5-1 and TRBJ1-5, the full variable domain is KAGVTQTPRYLIKTRGQQVTLSCSPISGHRSVSWYQQTPGQGLQFLFEYFSETQRNKGNFPGRFSGRQFSNSRSEMNVSTLELGDSALYLCASSPGTGTQPQHFGDGTRLSIL.

This chain links TRBV7-2 with TRBJ1-4, with D possibly TRBD1 on 6 matching bases. Trimming pared 5 bases from V and 5 bases from J, leaving 12 bases between. The CDR3 length is 14 residues. Germline V gives CDR1 SGHTA, CDR2 FQGNSA. The chain's CDR3 is CASSQTQGNEKLFF. CDR3 DNA: TGTGCCAGCAGCCAGACACAGGGAAATGAAAAACTGTTTTTT.

The chain recombines TRBV5-1 with TRBJ1-2, with 9 positions matching TRBD1. Germline lookup yields CDR1 SGHRS and CDR2 YFSETQ. The CDR3 sequence is 17 residues long. V gave up 3 bases and J gave up 1 base; unmatched junction bases: 10. CDR3 region: CASSYRTGVSFNYGYTF. The CDR3 nucleotides read TGCGCCAGCAGCTACCGGACAGGGGTCTCTTTTAACTATGGCTACACCTTC.

The chain employs TRBV12-3 or TRBV12-4 and TRBJ2-4; D call uncertain. Trimming took off 3 bases at V and 5 bases at J, with 8 bases between the two ends. This CDR3 comprises 13 residues. The CDR3 spells CASSFMAQNIQYF. DNA of the CDR3: TGTGCCAGCAGTTTTATGGCCCAAAACATTCAGTACTTC.

This clone was seen a handful of times. In DNA, the CDR3 is TGCAGTCTTCTTAGCGGGGGAAACGCTGAGCAGTTCTTC. The encoded protein is CSLLSGGNAEQFF. The rearrangement links TRBV29-1 to TRBJ2-1, with 9 bases matching TRBD2. CDR1 and CDR2 from the germline V gene are SQVTM and ANQGSEA. There are 13 residues in the CDR3.

This chain links TRBV29-1 with TRBJ1-2; the D is unclear. The V and J ends lost 2 bases and 4 bases respectively, with 11 bases between them. The CDR3 is made up of 13 amino acids. Germline V gene data show CDR1 as SQVTM and CDR2 as ANQGSEA. The CDR3 sequence is CSVESVASYGYTF. The CDR3 region has the DNA TGCAGCGTTGAAAGCGTAGCCTCCTATGGCTACACCTTC.

V usage is TRBV19 and J usage is TRBJ1-2; D may be TRBD1 (6 bases). In germline, CDR1 is LNHDA, CDR2 SQIVND (reference sequence). Trimming removed 1 base at V and 6 bases at J, with 15 bases between. The CDR3 length is 15 residues. The CDR3 DNA reads as TGTGCCAGTAGTATAGTAGGGGGATTCCTAAATGGCTACACCTTC. It specifies CASSIVGGFLNGYTF. The full variable domain, with the rest looked up from reference TRBV19 and TRBJ1-2, is DGGITQSPKYLFRKEGQNVTLSCEQNLNHDAMYWYRQDPGQGLRLIYYSQIVNDFQKGDIAEGYSVSREKKESFPLTVTSAQKNPTAFYLCASSIVGGFLNGYTFGSGTRLTVV.

This chain joins TRBV18 and TRBJ1-2, with D maybe TRBD1 (5 bases). The CDR3 contains 18 residues. Trimming removed 0 bases from V and 4 bases from J, with 21 bases in between. Germline CDR1 and CDR2: KGHSH and LQKENI. The CDR3 spells CASSPPDRSPNPLYGYTF. The DNA of the CDR3 is TGTGCCAGCTCACCACCAGACAGATCTCCTAACCCTCTCTATGGCTACACCTTC.

V is TRBV4-2 and J is TRBJ2-1, with 9 nucleotides matching TRBD2. J was trimmed by 0 bases and V by 0 bases; bases with no gene match: 12. The CDR3 covers 20 residues. Germline values: CDR1 LGHNA, CDR2 YNFKEQ. CDR3 region: CASSQEGTSGLRGSYNEQFF. The CDR3, as DNA: TGTGCCAGCAGCCAAGAAGGAACTAGCGGGCTGAGGGGCTCCTACAATGAGCAGTTCTTC.

V usage is TRBV28 and J usage is TRBJ2-3; 8 bases are a match to TRBD2. The CDR3 length is 17 residues. The ends lost 7 bases at V and 7 bases at J; junction bases unmatched: 19. CDR1 and CDR2 from the germline V gene are MDHEN and SYDVKM. The CDR3 coding sequence is TGTGCCAGCACCCTGACGAGTGTAGTAGCGGGGCGAAATACGCAGTATTTT. Encoded protein: CASTLTSVVAGRNTQYF.